These 28 T cell receptor beta chains share one sample of origin, sequenced in a study of cytotoxic CD8 clonotypes in ibrutinib-treated CLL. Sequenced by immunoSEQ multiplex PCR; TCRdb stores in-frame clones only, minus some. The sample records some 290,000 clones, almost 80% being singletons. The input for sequencing was PBMCs, taken before ibrutinib treatment. The receptors were sampled from a human donor with chronic lymphocytic leukemia.

The chain joins TRBV9 to TRBJ2-3; no firm D call. Germline CDR1 reads SGDLS; CDR2 reads YYNGEE. The CDR3 sequence is 13 residues long. Trimming cost V 4 bases and J 2 bases, with 8 bases left between them. This CDR3 is CASSFGSTDTQYF. As DNA, the CDR3 is TGTGCCAGCAGCTTTGGGTCCACAGATACGCAGTATTTT.

The rearrangement joins TRBV25-1 to TRBJ1-2, with 8 bases lining up with TRBD1. V lost 3 bases, J lost 7 bases, and 10 bases stayed unmatched. CDR1 MGHDK and CDR2 SYGVNS come from the germline V gene. This CDR3 region has 15 residues. CDR3 coding DNA: TGTGCCAGCAGTGATCCCGGGACAGGCTTCAGTGGCTACACCTTC. Its translation: CASSDPGTGFSGYTF.

The chain is built from TRBV9 and TRBJ2-2; D is undetermined. Trimming cost V 0 bases and J 4 bases, with 7 bases left between them. The CDR3 has 14 residues. The germline V gene has CDR1 SGDLS and CDR2 YYNGEE. The DNA of the CDR3 is TGTGCCAGCAGCGTAGTTTTGACCACCGGGGAGCTGTTTTTT. Translated: CASSVVLTTGELFF. Together with reference TRBV9 and TRBJ2-2, the CDR3 gives the full variable domain: DSGVTQTPKHLITATGQRVTLRCSPRSGDLSVYWYQQSLDQGLQFLIQYYNGEERAKGNILERFSAQQFPDLHSELNLSSLELGDSALYFCASSVVLTTGELFFGEGSRLTVL.

This clone was seen just once. This chain connects TRBV9 to TRBJ2-1; the match to TRBD2 covers 8 bases. V shed 2 bases, J shed 12 bases, and the junction held 13 bases outside the gene matches. The CDR3 contains 15 residues. Germline-derived CDR1 and CDR2 are SGDLS and YYNGEE. CDR3 DNA sequence: TGTGCCAGCAGCGTCACACCGGGAGGGCTACTGGGGCAGTTCTTC. It specifies CASSVTPGGLLGQFF.

The chain employs TRBV27 and TRBJ2-7; 12 positions agree with TRBD2. CDR1 MNHEY and CDR2 SMNVEV come from the germline V gene (reference sequence). The V segment lost 2 bases and the J segment 4 bases; nucleotides outside the gene matches: 15. CDR3 length: 19 residues. In DNA form, the CDR3 reads TGTGCCAGCAGTTTAATCGCGACCCGACTAGCGGGAGAGAAATACGAGCAGTACTTC. It codes for CASSLIATRLAGEKYEQYF.

The gene calls are TRBV5-1 and TRBJ2-1, with 7 bases aligning to TRBD1. Trimming removed 2 bases from V and 4 bases from J; junction bases left unmatched: 3. The CDR3 totals 14 residues. Germline assignment: CDR1 SGHRS and CDR2 YFSETQ. The CDR3 here is CASSFGQEYNEQFF. Written as DNA, the CDR3 is TGCGCCAGCAGCTTCGGACAGGAATACAATGAGCAGTTCTTC.

This clone was recorded once. The chain employs TRBV5-4 and TRBJ2-7, with 7 bases identical to TRBD1. CDR3 length: 15 residues. Trimming took 4 bases from V and 3 from J; bases not matched to a gene: 10. CDR1 SGHNT and CDR2 YYREEE come from the germline V gene (reference sequence). The CDR3 bases are TGTGCCAGCAGCCCCTTAGGGACAGACTACTACGAGCAGTACTTC. Its translation is CASSPLGTDYYEQYF.

This clone was picked up a small number of times. The chain couples TRBV7-2 to TRBJ2-2, with TRBD2 matching 8 bases. The CDR3 length is 15 residues. The germline V gene encodes CDR1 SGHTA and CDR2 FQGNSA. J lost 7 bases, V lost 4 bases, and 8 bases had no gene match. CDR3: CASSSTGLANGELFF. CDR3 in DNA: TGTGCCAGCAGCTCAACAGGACTAGCCAACGGGGAGCTGTTTTTT.

This chain links TRBV15 with TRBJ2-4, with a tentative D call TRBD2 (5 bases). Germline lookup yields CDR1 LNHNV and CDR2 YYDKDF (reference sequence). CDR3 length: 16 residues. Trimming stripped 1 base from V and 2 bases from J, with 12 bases between. The CDR3 DNA sequence: TGTGCCACCAGCAGAGGTCCTAGCTTTTCCAAAAACATTCAGTACTTC. Protein sequence: CATSRGPSFSKNIQYF. Using reference TRBV15 and TRBJ2-4 for the parts outside the CDR3, the full variable domain is DAMVIQNPRYQVTQFGKPVTLSCSQTLNHNVMYWYQQKSSQAPKLLFHYYDKDFNNEADTPDNFQSRRPNTSFCFLDIRSPGLGDTAMYLCATSRGPSFSKNIQYFGAGTRLSVL.

CDR3 in amino acids: CASSYASGASNQPQHF. As DNA, the CDR3 is TGTGCCAGCAGTTACGCGTCGGGGGCTAGCAATCAGCCCCAGCATTTT. This chain links TRBV6-5 with TRBJ1-5; TRBD1 is a possible D gene (6 bases). The V gene's germline CDR1 is MNHEY and CDR2 SVGAGI. V dropped 2 bases and J dropped 0 bases, with 11 bases sitting between them. The CDR3 totals 16 residues.

This clone appeared once. The chain employs TRBV25-1 and TRBJ2-1, with 7 bases identical to TRBD2. Trimming took 5 bases from V and 0 from J; bases not matched to a gene: 7. This CDR3 is 16 amino acids long. Germline CDR1 MGHDK, CDR2 SYGVNS. This CDR3 is CASSSPSGDSYNEQFF. CDR3 DNA: TGTGCCAGCAGTTCCCCTAGCGGAGACTCCTACAATGAGCAGTTCTTC.

The chain carries TRBV18 and TRBJ1-1; D possibly corresponds to TRBD1 (6 bases). The V end was cut by 1 base, the J end by 1 base, with 10 bases between. The CDR3 consists of 15 residues. From germline, CDR1 is KGHSH and CDR2 LQKENI. CDR3 in DNA: TGTGCCAGCTCACCACGGAGGGACACGAACACTGAAGCTTTCTTT. Translated: CASSPRRDTNTEAFF.

The genes are TRBV19 and TRBJ2-7; the D call may be TRBD1 or TRBD2 (5 bases each). The CDR3 runs 15 residues. CDR1 is LNHDA and CDR2 is SQIVND in the germline V gene (reference sequence). The ends were cut back, 7 bases at V and 0 bases at J, with 16 bases in the middle. CDR3 residues: CASMTGTASSYEQYF. CDR3 sequence (DNA): TGTGCCAGTATGACCGGGACCGCGAGCTCCTACGAGCAGTACTTC.

The genes are TRBV14 and TRBJ2-5; TRBD2 matches 10 bases. The CDR3 has 14 residues. Germline CDR1 and CDR2: SGHDN and FVKESK. V shed 5 bases and J 5 bases; nucleotides not matched to a gene: 5. The CDR3 here is CASSSPSGGETQYF. The CDR3 nucleotides read TGTGCCAGCAGCTCACCTAGCGGGGGTGAGACCCAGTACTTC.

The CDR3 DNA sequence: TGTGCCACCAGCAGAGATATCCAGAGGGCAGGGGGCGCGTCGGGCTACACCTTC. As protein: CATSRDIQRAGGASGYTF. The V gene is TRBV15, the J gene TRBJ1-2; 8 bases are a match to TRBD1. The CDR3 extends over 18 amino acids. The J segment lost 8 bases and the V segment lost 0 bases, leaving 17 bases of the junction unmatched. From germline, CDR1 is LNHNV and CDR2 YYDKDF (reference sequence).

With respect to this clone: Other nucleotide sequences in the sample specify the same CDR3. This chain connects TRBV5-4 to TRBJ2-5; no clear D. The CDR3 consists of 12 residues. Per the germline V gene, CDR1 is SGHNT and CDR2 is YYREEE (reference sequence). V was pared by 1 base and J by 2 bases, with 3 bases between. CDR3 sequence (DNA): TGTGCCAGCAGCTTGCCTCAAGAGACCCAGTACTTC. Translated: CASSLPQETQYF.

The CDR3 sequence: CASSSPTGSGANVLTF. Written as DNA, the CDR3 is TGTGCCAGCAGTTCCCCCACGGGGAGCGGGGCCAACGTCCTGACTTTC. The chain employs TRBV28 and TRBJ2-6; a possible D gene is TRBD2 (5 bases). Per germline, CDR1 MDHEN and CDR2 SYDVKM. CDR3 length: 16 residues. Between the trimmed V and J ends, which lost 4 bases and 4 bases, there was a span of 14 bases.

The chain uses TRBV19 and TRBJ1-2; D is possibly TRBD1 (5 bases). Germline V CDR1 and CDR2: LNHDA, SQIVND (reference sequence). The CDR3 is 13 residues long. V was cut by 6 bases and J by 4 bases, with 12 bases left in between. The CDR3 is CASRRDGSYGYTF. The CDR3 nucleotides read TGTGCCAGTAGACGGGACGGCAGCTATGGCTACACCTTC.

The rearrangement joins TRBV7-9 to TRBJ1-5; no firm D call. The CDR3 runs to 15 residues. Germline V gene sequence: CDR1 SEHNR, CDR2 FQNEAQ (reference sequence). V was trimmed by 0 bases and J by 4 bases, leaving 10 bases between them. The CDR3 DNA reads TGTGCCAGCAGCTTAGCCTTCGACAAAAATCAGCCCCAGCATTTT. This sequence encodes CASSLAFDKNQPQHF.

The rearrangement links TRBV15 to TRBJ2-7, with 11 bases identical to TRBD2. The V segment lost 0 bases and the J segment 0 bases; nucleotides outside the gene matches: 4. Germline V gene lookup returns CDR1 LNHNV and CDR2 YYDKDF (reference sequence). This CDR3 contains 17 residues. The CDR3 DNA sequence: TGTGCCACCAGCAGAGATAAGGGACTAGCGGCCTCCTACGAGCAGTACTTC. Its protein product is CATSRDKGLAASYEQYF.

Here the CDR3 DNA reads TGTGCCAGCAGCGCCCCCCGGGGGACAGGAGGTGAAAAACTGTTTTTT. It is translated as CASSAPRGTGGEKLFF. The chain employs TRBV28 and TRBJ1-4, with 8 bases fitting TRBD1. V lost 6 bases and J lost 7; bases outside the gene matches: 13. Germline CDR1 is MDHEN and CDR2 is SYDVKM. The length of the CDR3 is 16 residues.

The chain links TRBV6-6 to TRBJ2-1; no clear D. This CDR3 comprises 13 residues. CDR1 MNHNY and CDR2 SVGAGI come from the germline V gene (reference sequence). The V gene lost 2 bases and the J gene lost 6 bases, with 8 bases spanning the gap. The CDR3 DNA sequence: TGTGCCAGCAGTTACGGGGTCTTCAATGAGCAGTTCTTC. This gives the protein CASSYGVFNEQFF.

The gene calls are TRBV27 and TRBJ2-7; 9 bases align to TRBD2. CDR3 length equals 15 residues. The ends lost 0 bases at V and 6 bases at J; junction bases unmatched: 6. From germline, CDR1 is MNHEY and CDR2 SMNVEV (reference sequence). The CDR3 nucleotides are TGTGCCAGCAGTTTATCGATAGCGGGAGAGGGCGAGCAGTACTTC. Amino acid sequence: CASSLSIAGEGEQYF.

The rearrangement links TRBV11-2 to TRBJ2-2; D may match TRBD1 or TRBD2 (5 bases each). Trimming took 1 base from V and 4 from J, leaving 10 bases between them. Germline assignment: CDR1 SGHAT and CDR2 FQNNGV. This CDR3 is built from 15 residues. CDR3 region: CASSLVGVGTGELFF. The CDR3 nucleotides are TGTGCCAGCAGCTTAGTGGGGGTGGGCACCGGGGAGCTGTTTTTT.

J is TRBJ2-1 and V is TRBV20-1; unclear D gene. V dropped 3 bases and J dropped 8 bases, with 5 bases sitting between them. Germline CDR1 and CDR2: DFQATT and SNEGSKA (reference sequence). The CDR3 consists of 10 residues. CDR3 loop: CSASKDEQFF. The CDR3 coding sequence is TGCAGTGCTAGTAAGGATGAGCAGTTCTTC.

The CDR3 nucleotides read TGTGCCAGCAGCTTAGCGTCGGGTACGCAGTATTTT. Translated, it gives CASSLASGTQYF. This chain connects TRBV7-8 to TRBJ2-3; D unclear. Per the germline V gene, CDR1 is SGHVS and CDR2 is FQNEAQ. The V end lost 0 bases, the J end lost 8 bases, and 6 bases lay between the germline ends. The CDR3 is 12 residues long.

The genes are TRBV19 and TRBJ2-7, with D perhaps matching TRBD2 (5 bases). Trimming removed 6 bases at V and 3 bases at J, with 15 bases between. Germline CDR1 reads LNHDA; CDR2 reads SQIVND (reference sequence). This CDR3 region has 14 residues. In DNA form, the CDR3 reads TGTGCCAGTAGGCCAGGAGGAGACCTCTACGAGCAGTACTTC. It specifies CASRPGGDLYEQYF.

The rearrangement links TRBV11-2 to TRBJ2-7; 7 bases agree with TRBD2. The CDR3 totals 14 residues. After removal of 7 bases from V and 0 bases from J, the junction contained 6 bases not matched to a gene. Germline V CDR1 and CDR2: SGHAT, FQNNGV. The CDR3 DNA reads TGTGCCAGCACCCGGAGCGGGATCTCCTACGAGCAGTACTTC. Amino acid sequence: CASTRSGISYEQYF.